This record concerns one T cell receptor (beta chain) sequence. These data originate in a study of blood T cell repertoires in COVID-19. Study in general: Researchers got acute and convalescent COVID-19 samples from the United States, Italy and Spain. Nucleic acid was either cDNA or gDNA, and it came from T cells, B-cell-depleted T cells, or PBMCs.

As originally analysed: Using reference gene primer amplification, nucleated cell counts were estimated. Sequenced by immunoSEQ multiplex PCR; TCRdb stores in-frame clones only, minus some. The DNA was the basis for D and trimming; V, J and clone size are from that table. The sample has more than 90,000 clones, around 92% seen once; the top ten hold 5% to 6%. The CDR3 is 15 residues long. Trimming took 5 bases from V and 0 from J; bases not matched to a gene: 4. Germline V gives CDR1 LNHDA, CDR2 SQIVND (reference sequence). Sequences were obtained from peripheral blood. This TCR was sampled from a middle-aged man with active COVID-19. V gene TRBV19 combines with J gene TRBJ2-4; 7 bases are shared with TRBD2. The CDR3 DNA sequence: TGTGCCAGTAGTTGGGCGGGAGCAGCCAAAAACATTCAGTACTTC. This gives the protein CASSWAGAAKNIQYF.